The next 23 T cell receptor beta chains were all read from a single sample in a study of T cells in tuberculosis. The assay was immunoSEQ multiplex PCR, and TCRdb's table has in-frame clones only and misses some. The sample has about 59,000 clones, around 81% seen once. Cells were sorted from thawed PBMC rested overnight and stained with GMM-loaded CD1B tetramer, viability dye and anti-CD3. C32 glucose monomycolate from Rhodococcus equi was loaded onto the CD1B tetramers. Sequencing used CD1b-GMM tetramer-negative cells sorted from PBMCs. These receptors originate from an adult woman with latent tuberculosis.

The chain joins TRBV7-9 to TRBJ2-7; D gene unclear. This CDR3 spans 12 amino acids. Germline CDR1 reads SEHNR; CDR2 reads FQNEAQ (reference sequence). The V end was cut by 5 bases, the J end by 7 bases, with 12 bases between. CDR3 sequence: CASSLTLGEQYF. The CDR3 nucleotides are TGTGCCAGCAGCCTAACTCTCGGGGAGCAGTACTTC.

In DNA, the CDR3 is TGTGCCAGCAGTTTATCAGCAGGAACCTATGGCTACACCTTC. Its translation is CASSLSAGTYGYTF. The rearrangement uses TRBV27 and TRBJ1-2, with D hard to call. V was shortened by 0 bases and J by 4 bases, with 9 bases between the two germline ends. The CDR3 is 14 residues long. CDR1 is MNHEY, CDR2 SMNVEV, per germline (reference sequence).

J is TRBJ1-6 and V is TRBV28; 7 bases align to TRBD1. CDR1 is MDHEN, CDR2 SYDVKM, per germline. CDR3 size: 15 residues. Trimming removed 6 bases from V and 10 bases from J; junction bases left unmatched: 12. The CDR3 is CASRPRGEVGSPLHF. As DNA, the CDR3 is TGTGCCAGCAGGCCCAGGGGGGAAGTAGGATCACCCCTCCACTTT.

This clone was recorded a few times. The J gene is TRBJ1-2, the V gene TRBV30, with 9 bases that match TRBD1. This CDR3 has 13 amino acids. Trimming at V came to 5 bases and at J to 6 bases, leaving 7 bases not matched to a gene. The germline V gene encodes CDR1 GTSNPN and CDR2 SVGIG (reference sequence). The CDR3 loop is CAWSTDRGDGYTF. DNA for the CDR3: TGTGCCTGGTCCACTGACAGGGGGGATGGCTACACCTTC.

About this clone itself: Sequence at one end of the junction differs from germline and may be a read error. J is TRBJ1-5 and V is TRBV28; 9 bases map to TRBD1. The CDR3 loop spans 13 amino acids. Germline CDR1 reads MDHEN; CDR2 reads SYDVKM. The DNA for the CDR3 is TGTGCCAGCCGACAGGGGGGAACCGTTAAAGGAGAATTT. It is translated as CASRQGGTVKGEF.

The rearrangement joins TRBV14 to TRBJ2-1, with TRBD2 matching over 9 bases. Trimming cost V 4 bases and J 4 bases; bases outside gene matches: 11. Per germline, CDR1 SGHDN and CDR2 FVKESK. This CDR3 has 17 amino acids. CDR3 nucleotides: TGTGCCAGCAGCCGAAATAGCGGGAGACGGGTATACAATGAGCAGTTCTTC. It specifies CASSRNSGRRVYNEQFF.

The J gene is TRBJ2-3, the V gene TRBV19; perhaps TRBD2 as D (5 bases). CDR1 and CDR2 (germline): LNHDA, SQIVND (reference sequence). Trimming removed 7 bases from V and 8 bases from J, with 7 bases in between. This CDR3 comprises 10 residues. In DNA, the CDR3 is TGTGCCAGTACGGAGGTTACGCAGTATTTT. This gives the protein CASTEVTQYF.

The rearrangement links TRBV5-4 to TRBJ2-1; TRBD1 matches 8 bases. Trimming took 4 bases from V and 6 from J; bases not matched to a gene: 6. The length of the CDR3 is 14 residues. Germline CDR1 SGHNT, CDR2 YYREEE (reference sequence). Here the CDR3 reads CASSRGQATNEQFF. As DNA, the CDR3 is TGTGCCAGCAGCCGGGGACAGGCCACCAATGAGCAGTTCTTC.

The CDR3 DNA reads as TGTGCCAGCAGCCAAGAATTGGCCGGGAGGGGGTATGAGCAGTTCTTC. Amino acid sequence: CASSQELAGRGYEQFF. The chain has TRBV4-2 and TRBJ2-1; TRBD2 matches 8 bases. The CDR3 consists of 16 residues. The germline V gene encodes CDR1 LGHNA and CDR2 YNFKEQ. The ends lost 0 bases at V and 8 bases at J; junction bases unmatched: 9.

This chain joins TRBV13 and TRBJ2-1, with TRBD2 matching over 7 bases. There are 19 residues in the CDR3. V was pared by 3 bases and J by 2 bases, with 16 bases of the junction left unmatched. Germline loops: CDR1 PRHDT, CDR2 FYEKMQ (reference sequence). This CDR3 is CASSLGGGLTRSAYNEQFF. CDR3 sequence (DNA): TGTGCCAGCAGCTTGGGCGGGGGACTTACCCGAAGCGCCTACAATGAGCAGTTCTTC.

The rearrangement links TRBV9 to TRBJ1-2; D perhaps matches TRBD1 (5 bases). Trimming removed 0 bases at V and 1 base at J, with 10 bases between. The CDR3 covers 15 residues. Germline values: CDR1 SGDLS, CDR2 YYNGEE. The CDR3 DNA sequence: TGTGCCAGCAGCGTAGCAGGGTCGGGTAACTATGGCTACACCTTC. Amino acids: CASSVAGSGNYGYTF.

The chain recombines TRBV19 with TRBJ1-5; D is unclear. Trimming left V 5 bases short and J 4 bases short, with 6 bases between. The germline gives CDR1 LNHDA, CDR2 SQIVND (reference sequence). This CDR3 has 12 amino acids. The CDR3 here is CASSLRNQPQHF. For the CDR3, the DNA is TGTGCCAGTAGTCTACGTAATCAGCCCCAGCATTTT.

The chain carries TRBV7-9 and TRBJ2-4, with D possibly TRBD2 on 5 matching bases. The CDR3 totals 16 residues. The germline gives CDR1 SEHNR, CDR2 FQNEAQ (reference sequence). V gave up 5 bases and J gave up 0 bases, with 14 bases separating them. CDR3 protein: CASSQVGDLAKNIQYF. CDR3 nucleotide sequence: TGTGCCAGCAGCCAGGTGGGAGACCTAGCCAAAAACATTCAGTACTTC.

The table lists this clone with a few counts. V and J are TRBV28 and TRBJ2-1; 8 bases align to TRBD1. The CDR3 length is 18 residues. Trimming cost V 3 bases and J 10 bases; bases outside gene matches: 20. Germline assignment: CDR1 MDHEN and CDR2 SYDVKM. The CDR3 DNA follows: TGTGCCAGCAGTTTTTGGGGGTTAAGGGACAGGTCCCCTCGGGAGCAGTTCTTC. It specifies CASSFWGLRDRSPREQFF. Variable domain in full (rest from reference TRBV28 and TRBJ2-1): DVKVTQSSRYLVKRTGEKVFLECVQDMDHENMFWYRQDPGLGLRLIYFSYDVKMKEKGDIPEGYSVSREKKERFSLILESASTNQTSMYLCASSFWGLRDRSPREQFFGPGTRLTVL.

V usage is TRBV12-5 and J usage is TRBJ1-2; TRBD1 aligns across 9 bases. This CDR3 contains 13 residues. Unmatched junction bases numbered 4, after V lost 4 bases and J lost 7 bases. Germline assignment: CDR1 LGHNT and CDR2 FRNRAP. The CDR3 DNA reads TGTGCTAGTGGTTCTCAGACAGGGGGTGGCTACACCTTC. Translated, it gives CASGSQTGGGYTF.

The CDR3 region is CASSARARAVYGYTF. Written as DNA, the CDR3 is TGTGCCAGCAGTGCCCGAGCGAGGGCAGTCTATGGCTACACCTTC. The chain is built from TRBV6-1 and TRBJ1-2; no clear D. In germline, CDR1 is MNHNS, CDR2 SASEGT. The CDR3 contains 15 residues. V was pared by 4 bases and J by 4 bases, with 16 bases between.

As for this clone: A read error may produce the germline difference seen at one junction end. J is TRBJ1-2 and V is TRBV2; D is ambiguous. The CDR3 loop spans 13 amino acids. In germline, CDR1 is SNHLY, CDR2 FYNNEI. The CDR3 spells CASSGGANYGYAF. For the CDR3, the DNA is TGTGCCAGCAGTGGGGGAGCTAACTATGGCTACGCCTTC.

The chain joins TRBV7-3 to TRBJ1-6; perhaps TRBD1 as D (6 bases). From germline, CDR1 is SGHTA and CDR2 FQGTGA. Trimming stripped 5 bases from V and 10 bases from J, with 15 bases between. This CDR3 spans 14 amino acids. The CDR3 here is CASSPTGIGSPLHF. The CDR3 nucleotides are TGTGCCAGCAGCCCAACAGGGATAGGATCACCCCTCCACTTT.

The V gene is TRBV11-2, the J gene TRBJ2-5; TRBD2 matches 12 bases. CDR1 SGHAT and CDR2 FQNNGV come from the germline V gene. The CDR3 covers 16 residues. With V trimmed by 0 bases and J by 6 bases, 5 bases remained unmatched. The CDR3 DNA follows: TGTGCCAGCAGCTTAGATCTAGCGGGGGGGCAAAAGACCCAGTACTTC. This translates into CASSLDLAGGQKTQYF.

V usage is TRBV19 and J usage is TRBJ2-4; TRBD1 aligns across 9 bases. Looked up from germline, CDR1 is LNHDA and CDR2 is SQIVND (reference sequence). The CDR3 contains 19 residues. V shed 2 bases and J 1 base; nucleotides not matched to a gene: 12. CDR3 loop: CASSIRHRGRKGAKNIQYF. The DNA for the CDR3 is TGTGCCAGTAGTATAAGGCACAGGGGGCGCAAGGGCGCCAAAAACATTCAGTACTTC. Full variable domain (outside the CDR3, taken from reference TRBV19 and TRBJ2-4): DGGITQSPKYLFRKEGQNVTLSCEQNLNHDAMYWYRQDPGQGLRLIYYSQIVNDFQKGDIAEGYSVSREKKESFPLTVTSAQKNPTAFYLCASSIRHRGRKGAKNIQYFGAGTRLSVL.

This clone was picked up a small number of times. This chain uses TRBV2 with TRBJ2-2; the D gene is possibly TRBD2 (6 bases). V was trimmed by 7 bases and J by 5 bases, leaving 11 bases between them. Germline V CDR1 and CDR2: SNHLY, FYNNEI. The CDR3 is made up of 13 amino acids. The CDR3 DNA follows: TGTGCCAGCACCGCAGGGAGGACCGGGGAGCTGTTTTTT. It yields the protein CASTAGRTGELFF.

V usage is TRBV7-2 and J usage is TRBJ1-2, with D maybe TRBD1 (6 bases). In germline, CDR1 is SGHTA, CDR2 FQGNSA. V was pared by 2 bases and J by 2 bases, with 15 bases between. The CDR3 extends over 16 amino acids. The CDR3 DNA is TGTGCCAGCAGCTTATTTGAGACAGGAGTGAACTATGGCTACACCTTC. Translated, it gives CASSLFETGVNYGYTF.

The chain is built from TRBV5-1 and TRBJ1-1; tentatively, D is TRBD1 (5 bases). Per the germline V gene, CDR1 is SGHRS and CDR2 is YFSETQ. The CDR3 totals 15 residues. The V gene lost 3 bases and the J gene lost 5 bases, with 17 bases spanning the gap. Written as DNA, the CDR3 is TGCGCCAGCAGCTCTGCCGGGACTTTAGGGACTGAAGCTTTCTTT. Protein: CASSSAGTLGTEAFF.